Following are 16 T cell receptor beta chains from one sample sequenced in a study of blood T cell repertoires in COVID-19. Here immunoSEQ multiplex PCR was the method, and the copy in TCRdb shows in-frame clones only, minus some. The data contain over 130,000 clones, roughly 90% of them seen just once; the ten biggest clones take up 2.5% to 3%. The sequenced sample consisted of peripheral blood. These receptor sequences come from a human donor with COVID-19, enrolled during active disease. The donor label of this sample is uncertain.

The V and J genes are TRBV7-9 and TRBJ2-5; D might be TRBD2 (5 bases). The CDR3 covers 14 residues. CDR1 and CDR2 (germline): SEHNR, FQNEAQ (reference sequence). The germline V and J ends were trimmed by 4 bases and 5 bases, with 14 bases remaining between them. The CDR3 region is CASSSARAWETQYF. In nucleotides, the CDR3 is TGTGCCAGCAGCTCGGCGCGGGCATGGGAGACCCAGTACTTC.

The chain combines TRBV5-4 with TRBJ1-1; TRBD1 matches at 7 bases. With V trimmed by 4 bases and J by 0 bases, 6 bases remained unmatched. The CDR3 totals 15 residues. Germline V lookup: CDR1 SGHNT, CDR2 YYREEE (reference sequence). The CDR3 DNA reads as TGTGCCAGCAGCCCACAGGGGACGATGAACACTGAAGCTTTCTTT. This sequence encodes CASSPQGTMNTEAFF.

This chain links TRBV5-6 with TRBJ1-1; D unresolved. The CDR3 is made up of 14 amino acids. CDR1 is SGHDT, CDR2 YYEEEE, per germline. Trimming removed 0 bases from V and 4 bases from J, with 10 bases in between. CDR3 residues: CASSLGRAFTEAFF. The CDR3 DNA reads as TGTGCCAGCAGCTTGGGGAGGGCCTTCACTGAAGCTTTCTTT.

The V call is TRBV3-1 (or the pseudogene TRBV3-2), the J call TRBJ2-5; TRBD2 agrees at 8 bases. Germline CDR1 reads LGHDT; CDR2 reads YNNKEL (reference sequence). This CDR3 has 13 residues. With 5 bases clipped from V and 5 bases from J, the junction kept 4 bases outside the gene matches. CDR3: CASSTTGGETQYF. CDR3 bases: TGTGCCAGCAGCACGACGGGGGGGGAGACCCAGTACTTC.

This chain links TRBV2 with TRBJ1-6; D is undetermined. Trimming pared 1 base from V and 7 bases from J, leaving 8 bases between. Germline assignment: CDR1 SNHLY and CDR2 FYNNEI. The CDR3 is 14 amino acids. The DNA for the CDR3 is TGTGCCAGCAGTGAAGGCAGAGCGAATTCACCCCTCCACTTT. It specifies CASSEGRANSPLHF. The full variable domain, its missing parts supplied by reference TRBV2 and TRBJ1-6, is EPEVTQTPSHQVTQMGQEVILRCVPISNHLYFYWYRQILGQKVEFLVSFYNNEISEKSEIFDDQFSVERPDGSNFTLKIRSTKLEDSAMYFCASSEGRANSPLHFGNGTRLTVT.

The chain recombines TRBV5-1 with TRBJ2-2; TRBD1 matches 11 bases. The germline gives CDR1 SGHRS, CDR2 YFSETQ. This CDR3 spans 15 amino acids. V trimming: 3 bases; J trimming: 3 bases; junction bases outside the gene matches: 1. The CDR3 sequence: CASSWGQGDTGELFF. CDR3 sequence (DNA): TGCGCCAGCAGCTGGGGACAGGGGGACACCGGGGAGCTGTTTTTT. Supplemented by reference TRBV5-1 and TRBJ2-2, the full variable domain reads KAGVTQTPRYLIKTRGQQVTLSCSPISGHRSVSWYQQTPGQGLQFLFEYFSETQRNKGNFPGRFSGRQFSNSRSEMNVSTLELGDSALYLCASSWGQGDTGELFFGEGSRLTVL.

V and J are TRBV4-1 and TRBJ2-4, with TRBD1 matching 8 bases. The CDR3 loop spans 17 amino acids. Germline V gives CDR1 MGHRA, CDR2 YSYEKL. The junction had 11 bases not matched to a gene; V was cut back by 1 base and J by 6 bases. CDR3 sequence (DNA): TGCGCCAGCAGCCAAGCGCACCGGGACAGGAAGGGAAACATTCAGTACTTC. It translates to CASSQAHRDRKGNIQYF.

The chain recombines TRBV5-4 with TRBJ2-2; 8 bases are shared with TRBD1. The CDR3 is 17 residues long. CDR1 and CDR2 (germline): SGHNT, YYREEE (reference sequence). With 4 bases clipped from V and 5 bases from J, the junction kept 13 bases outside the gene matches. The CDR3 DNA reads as TGTGCCAGCAGCCCCCCTCCAGGGGGCGGCCATACCGGGGAGCTGTTTTTT. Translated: CASSPPPGGGHTGELFF.

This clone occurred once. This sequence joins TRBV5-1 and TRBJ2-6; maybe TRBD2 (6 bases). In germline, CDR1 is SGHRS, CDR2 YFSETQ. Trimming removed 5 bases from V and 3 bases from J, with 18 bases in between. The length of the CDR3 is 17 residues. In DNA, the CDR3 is TGCGCCAGCAGACTTCCGGGAGACTATTTTGGGGCCAACGTCCTGACTTTC. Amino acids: CASRLPGDYFGANVLTF.

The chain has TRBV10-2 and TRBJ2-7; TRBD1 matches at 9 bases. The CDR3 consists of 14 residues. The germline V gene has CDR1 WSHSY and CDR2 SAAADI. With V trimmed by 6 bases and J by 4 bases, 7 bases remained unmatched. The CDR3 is CASRPGTGTYEQYF. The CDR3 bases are TGCGCCAGCAGACCCGGGACAGGGACGTACGAGCAGTACTTC.

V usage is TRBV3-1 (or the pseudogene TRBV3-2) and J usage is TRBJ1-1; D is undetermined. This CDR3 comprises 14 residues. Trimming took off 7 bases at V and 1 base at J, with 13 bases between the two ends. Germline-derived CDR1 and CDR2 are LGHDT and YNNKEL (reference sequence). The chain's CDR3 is CASKKGASNTEAFF. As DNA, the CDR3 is TGTGCCAGCAAGAAGGGAGCTTCGAACACTGAAGCTTTCTTT.

CDR3 nucleotides: TGTGCCAGCAGTGATACTCGAACTAACTATGGCTACACCTTC. This translates into CASSDTRTNYGYTF. The chain carries TRBV2 and TRBJ1-2; no clear D. This CDR3 contains 14 residues. V was clipped by 3 bases and J by 0 bases, with 8 bases between them. The germline gives CDR1 SNHLY, CDR2 FYNNEI. Based on the CDR3 plus reference TRBV2 and TRBJ1-2, the full variable domain is EPEVTQTPSHQVTQMGQEVILRCVPISNHLYFYWYRQILGQKVEFLVSFYNNEISEKSEIFDDQFSVERPDGSNFTLKIRSTKLEDSAMYFCASSDTRTNYGYTFGSGTRLTVV.

The CDR3 DNA reads as TGTGCCAGCAGCTTCGGAGGACTCTATCGCAATCAGCCCCAGCATTTT. Protein: CASSFGGLYRNQPQHF. The chain is built from TRBV5-6 and TRBJ1-5; D gene ambiguous. V was pared by 2 bases and J by 2 bases, with 14 bases between. The germline gives CDR1 SGHDT, CDR2 YYEEEE. The CDR3 consists of 16 residues.

Here the CDR3 DNA reads TGCGCCAGCAGTGCCGGGACAGGGGCCTACGAGCAGTACTTC. It encodes CASSAGTGAYEQYF. This chain links TRBV5-1 with TRBJ2-7; 10 nucleotides line up with TRBD1. The CDR3 has 14 residues. With V trimmed by 5 bases and J by 2 bases, 4 bases remained unmatched. CDR1 and CDR2 (germline): SGHRS, YFSETQ.

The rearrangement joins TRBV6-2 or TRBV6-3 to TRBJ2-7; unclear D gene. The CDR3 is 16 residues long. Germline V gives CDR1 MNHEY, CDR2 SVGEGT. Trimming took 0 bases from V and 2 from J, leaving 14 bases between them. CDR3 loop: CASSYSRWSPTYEQYF. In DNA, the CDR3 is TGTGCCAGCAGTTACTCGCGGTGGTCACCCACCTACGAGCAGTACTTC.

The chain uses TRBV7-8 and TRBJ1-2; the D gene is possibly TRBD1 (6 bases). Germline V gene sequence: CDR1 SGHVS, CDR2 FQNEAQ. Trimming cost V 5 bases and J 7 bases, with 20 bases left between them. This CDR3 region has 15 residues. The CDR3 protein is CASSPFGDNIGGYTF. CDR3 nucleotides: TGTGCCAGCAGCCCCTTTGGGGACAACATCGGTGGCTACACCTTC.